This T cell receptor (beta chain) was sequenced in a study of blood T cell repertoires in COVID-19. Study overall: Sites across the United States, Italy and Spain contributed samples from acute and convalescent COVID-19.

In the source study's methods: Counts of nucleated cells, estimated from reference gene primer amplification, were obtained. Assay used: immunoSEQ multiplex PCR; TCRdb lists only in-frame clones, some missing. V, J and clone size derive from that table, while D and trimming were established from the DNA sequence. The table shows about 240,000 clones, with 80% to 85% occurring only once. The specimen was peripheral blood. This clonotype was obtained from a woman between 55 and 75 years old with active or convalescent COVID-19.

CDR3 protein: CASSAGTGVTQPQHF. CDR3 DNA: TGTGCCAGCAGCGCGGGGACAGGGGTTACTCAGCCCCAGCATTTT. The chain joins TRBV13 to TRBJ1-5; TRBD1 agrees at 10 bases. V gave up 5 bases and J gave up 6 bases; unmatched junction bases: 7. Germline CDR1 and CDR2: PRHDT and FYEKMQ (reference sequence). The CDR3 length is 15 residues.